The 24 T cell receptor beta chains listed next were all sequenced from one sample in a study of human T cells and chemical hapten exposure. Described time point: patch test 3, about 24 weeks after DPC sensitization. The treatment denotes: therapeutic diphenylcyclopropenone sensitization with weekly scalp DPC. Each CDR3 protein gets one entry after TCRdb re-called the RACE reads with MiXCR. This table holds about 170,000 distinct CDR3 sequences, around a quarter found once. The material sequenced was whole blood, taken in connection with sensitization to the hapten diphenylcyclopropenone (DPC). The receptors shown here come from a woman aged 18-29 years with alopecia areata. Some clones in this sample may be carry-over from other donors' samples.

This clonotype was seen only a few times. The genes are TRBV29-1 and TRBJ1-2; D is uncertain. CDR1 is SQVTM and CDR2 is ANQGSEA in the germline V gene. The CDR3 contains 11 residues. Trimming shortened V by 3 bases and J by 7 bases, and 9 bases separated the two germline ends. CDR3 residues: CSVEGLGGYTF. CDR3 coding DNA: TGCAGCGTTGAGGGGTTGGGTGGCTACACCTTC.

This clonotype was picked up a small number of times. This chain uses TRBV29-1 with TRBJ2-1; 8 bases match TRBD1. There are 13 residues in the CDR3. CDR1 is SQVTM, CDR2 ANQGSEA, per germline. The V segment lost 7 bases and the J segment 9 bases; nucleotides outside the gene matches: 11. The CDR3 DNA reads as TGCAGCGGGACAGGGACGGTGGTCGGTGAGCAGTTCTTC. Protein product: CSGTGTVVGEQFF.

Ten or more counts support this clonotype. J is TRBJ2-3 and V is TRBV7-3, with D possibly TRBD2 on 6 matching bases. The CDR3 spans 13 residues. Germline V gene data show CDR1 as SGHTA and CDR2 as FQGTGA. The germline V and J ends were trimmed by 8 bases and 5 bases, with 14 bases remaining between them. The DNA of the CDR3 is TGTGCCAGCCGTCGGGAGCTTGGAGATACGCAGTATTTT. This codes for CASRRELGDTQYF.

A few counts support this clonotype. The CDR3 loop is CASSLVAGDTEAFF. CDR3 DNA: TGCGCCAGCAGCTTGGTAGCGGGAGACACTGAAGCTTTCTTT. The chain is built from TRBV5-1 and TRBJ1-1, with D unclear. The V gene lost 0 bases and the J gene lost 3 bases, with 9 bases spanning the gap. Looked up from germline, CDR1 is SGHRS and CDR2 is YFSETQ. The CDR3 is 14 residues long.

J is TRBJ1-5 and V is TRBV6-6; unclear D gene. V was shortened by 2 bases and J by 3 bases, with 8 bases between the two germline ends. The germline V gene has CDR1 MNHNY and CDR2 SVGAGI (reference sequence). CDR3 length: 14 residues. The CDR3 loop is CASSYNGNNQPQHF. CDR3 bases: TGTGCCAGCAGTTACAACGGAAACAATCAGCCCCAGCATTTT.

This clonotype has a handful of counts. The chain couples TRBV29-1 to TRBJ1-4; a possible D gene is TRBD1 (6 bases). Germline CDR1 is SQVTM and CDR2 is ANQGSEA. The CDR3 is 15 residues long. Trimming cost V 6 bases and J 0 bases, with 14 bases left between them. The CDR3 here is CSVRGPISTNEKLFF. CDR3 DNA sequence: TGCAGCGTCAGGGGACCTATTTCAACTAATGAAAAACTGTTTTTT.

V usage is TRBV27 and J usage is TRBJ1-1, with unresolved D. The V gene's germline CDR1 is MNHEY and CDR2 SMNVEV (reference sequence). With 0 bases removed from V and 0 bases from J, the gap between germline ends came to 8 bases. The CDR3 is 15 residues long. Written as DNA, the CDR3 is TGTGCCAGCAGTTTATCCCCTATCATGAACACTGAAGCTTTCTTT. It is translated as CASSLSPIMNTEAFF.

The chain has TRBV7-9 and TRBJ1-4, with D hard to call. Trimming pared 7 bases from V and 4 bases from J, leaving 10 bases between. The CDR3 is 13 amino acids. The germline gives CDR1 SEHNR, CDR2 FQNEAQ (reference sequence). CDR3 residues: CASTWSNNEKLFF. The CDR3 nucleotides read TGTGCCAGCACGTGGTCAAATAATGAAAAACTGTTTTTT.

The chain couples TRBV6-1 to TRBJ2-1, with TRBD1 as a possible D gene (5 bases). The CDR3 runs to 12 residues. V lost 2 bases and J lost 8, with 7 bases in between. Germline V gene data show CDR1 as MNHNS and CDR2 as SASEGT. CDR3: CASSEQGYEQFF. The CDR3 DNA reads TGTGCCAGCAGTGAACAGGGATATGAGCAGTTCTTC.

The chain links TRBV28 to TRBJ2-7; the match to TRBD2 covers 8 bases. V lost 3 bases, J lost 3 bases, and 7 bases stayed unmatched. The CDR3 extends over 15 amino acids. Germline CDR1 and CDR2: MDHEN and SYDVKM. In DNA, the CDR3 is TGTGCCAGCAGTTTCCCCCCTAGCGGGTACTACGAGCAGTACTTC. Amino acids: CASSFPPSGYYEQYF.

The V gene is TRBV20-1, the J gene TRBJ1-2; 10 bases align to TRBD1. V dropped 6 bases and J dropped 1; count of bases not matched to a gene: 5. This CDR3 region has 14 residues. Germline assignment: CDR1 DFQATT and CDR2 SNEGSKA (reference sequence). This chain's CDR3 is CSAKRTGGNYGYTF. CDR3 in DNA: TGCAGTGCCAAGAGGACAGGGGGTAACTATGGCTACACCTTC.

V is TRBV27 and J is TRBJ2-7; D call uncertain. CDR1 and CDR2 from the germline V gene are MNHEY and SMNVEV (reference sequence). The CDR3 has 14 amino acids. V lost 4 bases and J lost 8, with 18 bases in between. CDR3 protein: CASSSTRAFRQQYF. The CDR3 nucleotides are TGTGCCAGCAGTTCTACCCGGGCCTTCAGGCAGCAGTACTTC.

V is TRBV7-2 and J is TRBJ2-2; TRBD2 matches at 7 bases. This CDR3 is built from 17 residues. V dropped 4 bases and J dropped 4; count of bases not matched to a gene: 12. Germline assignment: CDR1 SGHTA and CDR2 FQGNSA. The CDR3 coding sequence is TGTGCCAGCAGCTCCCGGAGCGGGGTCCACCGCACCGGGGAGCTGTTTTTT. It yields the protein CASSSRSGVHRTGELFF.

The rearrangement links TRBV5-1 to TRBJ1-4; 7 nucleotides match TRBD1. The V segment lost 4 bases and the J segment 4 bases; nucleotides outside the gene matches: 4. This CDR3 has 14 amino acids. Germline CDR1 and CDR2: SGHRS and YFSETQ. CDR3 in DNA: TGCGCCAGCAGCCAGGGACAGAATAATGAAAAACTGTTTTTT. This translates into CASSQGQNNEKLFF.

There are a few counts of this clonotype. The rearrangement uses TRBV29-1 and TRBJ1-2; D is perhaps TRBD1 (5 bases). Germline CDR1 SQVTM, CDR2 ANQGSEA. The V and J ends lost 4 bases and 8 bases respectively, with 20 bases between them. The CDR3 contains 14 residues. CDR3: CSVAPVGGERGYTF. The CDR3 DNA reads TGCAGCGTTGCCCCGGTTGGGGGGGAAAGGGGCTACACCTTC. The full variable domain, rest sourced from reference TRBV29-1 and TRBJ1-2, is SAVISQKPSRDICQRGTSLTIQCQVDSQVTMMFWYRQQPGQSLTLIATANQGSEATYESGFVIDKFPISRPNLTFSTLTVSNMSPEDSSIYLCSVAPVGGERGYTFGSGTRLTVV.

This chain connects TRBV15 to TRBJ2-7; 9 nucleotides match TRBD2. Germline V gene data show CDR1 as LNHNV and CDR2 as YYDKDF (reference sequence). J gave up 5 bases and V 6 bases, and 14 bases lay outside the gene matches. The CDR3 is made up of 16 amino acids. This CDR3 reads CATRPRISGRGDEQYF. CDR3 nucleotides: TGTGCCACCAGACCCCGAATTAGCGGGAGAGGGGACGAGCAGTACTTC.

The table lists this clonotype with a few counts. The chain has TRBV12-3 or TRBV12-4 and TRBJ2-2; TRBD2 agrees at 12 bases. The V segment lost 6 bases and the J segment 5 bases; nucleotides outside the gene matches: 7. This CDR3 has 16 amino acids. CDR3 DNA: TGTGCCAGCAGACGGACTAGCGGGGTTGGAACCGGGGAGCTGTTTTTT. Translating it yields CASRRTSGVGTGELFF.

This clonotype was seen ten or more times. This rearrangement joins TRBV4-1 to TRBJ2-7; D may be TRBD1 or TRBD2 (5 bases each). Germline V gives CDR1 MGHRA, CDR2 YSYEKL. Trimming shortened V by 5 bases and J by 3 bases, and 14 bases separated the two germline ends. The CDR3 covers 14 residues. The CDR3 DNA is TGCGCCAGCAGCAACCCCGGGGCTGTCTACGAGCAGTACTTC. Residues: CASSNPGAVYEQYF.

This clonotype occurred a few times. The V and J genes are TRBV12-3 or TRBV12-4 and TRBJ1-1; the match to TRBD1 covers 7 bases. CDR3 length: 13 amino acids. V lost 2 bases, J lost 11 bases, and 8 bases stayed unmatched. CDR3 loop: CASSLRQGGLAFF. CDR3 sequence (DNA): TGTGCCAGCAGTTTAAGACAGGGTGGGTTGGCTTTCTTT.

J is TRBJ2-3 and V is TRBV27; 12 nucleotides line up with TRBD2. This CDR3 contains 18 residues. Looked up from germline, CDR1 is MNHEY and CDR2 is SMNVEV (reference sequence). J gave up 5 bases and V 4 bases, and 13 bases lay outside the gene matches. The CDR3 coding sequence is TGTGCCAGCAGTTCGCCGGGACTAGCGGGCCTGCTCGGAGATACGCAGTATTTT. Its protein product is CASSSPGLAGLLGDTQYF.

The chain is built from TRBV6-1 and TRBJ2-7, with 7 bases lining up with TRBD1. With V trimmed by 8 bases and J by 2 bases, 3 bases remained unmatched. CDR3 length equals 12 residues. The germline CDR1 and CDR2 sequences are MNHNS and SASEGT. CDR3 DNA sequence: TGTGCCAGCTCGACAGGGCCCTACGAGCAGTACTTC. Protein product: CASSTGPYEQYF.

This chain connects TRBV29-1 to TRBJ2-1, with 9 bases aligning to TRBD1. The CDR3 has 15 residues. J gave up 2 bases and V 5 bases, and 7 bases lay outside the gene matches. Germline assignment: CDR1 SQVTM and CDR2 ANQGSEA. The CDR3 is CSVRTGEVTYNEQFF. CDR3 DNA sequence: TGCAGCGTTAGGACAGGGGAAGTCACCTACAATGAGCAGTTCTTC.

This clonotype has more than one count but fewer than ten. The gene calls are TRBV7-2 and TRBJ2-5; D might be TRBD2 (6 bases). Germline CDR1 is SGHTA and CDR2 is FQGNSA. Trimming took 5 bases from V and 5 from J, leaving 9 bases between them. The CDR3 has 12 residues. This chain's CDR3 is CASSPRDETQYF. As DNA, the CDR3 is TGTGCCAGCAGCCCGCGGGACGAGACCCAGTACTTC. Full variable domain (remainder filled in from reference TRBV7-2 and TRBJ2-5): GAGVSQSPSNKVTEKGKDVELRCDPISGHTALYWYRQSLGQGLEFLIYFQGNSAPDKSGLPSDRFSAERTGGSVSTLTIQRTQQEDSAVYLCASSPRDETQYFGPGTRLLVL.

V gene TRBV7-2 combines with J gene TRBJ1-5; TRBD1 matches 7 bases. This CDR3 has 17 residues. From germline, CDR1 is SGHTA and CDR2 FQGNSA. V gave up 5 bases and J gave up 0 bases; unmatched junction bases: 10. The CDR3 spells CASSPGTATYSNQPQHF. Here the CDR3 DNA reads TGTGCCAGCAGCCCAGGGACAGCAACTTATAGCAATCAGCCCCAGCATTTT.